These 11 T cell receptor beta chains were all obtained from the same sample, sequenced in a study of OX40 agonist ivuxolimab in advanced cancers. The repertoire was sequenced with immunoSEQ multiplex PCR; TCRdb's copy has only in-frame clones and lacks some. The table has 60,000 to 85,000 clones, 70% to 90% seen once; the top ten hold more than 1.5%. Sequenced material: CD4+ or CD8+ T cells sorted from blood, taken in a trial of the OX40 agonist ivuxolimab. The receptors stem from an adult with an advanced solid tumor such as melanoma, head and neck, liver or kidney cancer.

V is TRBV30 and J is TRBJ2-7; 10 bases match TRBD2. The CDR3 loop spans 13 amino acids. Germline CDR1 is GTSNPN and CDR2 is SVGIG (reference sequence). This CDR3 is CSIAGGTLYEQYF. For the CDR3, the DNA is TGTTCTATAGCGGGAGGTACCCTTTACGAGCAGTACTTC.

The V gene is TRBV29-1, the J gene TRBJ2-5; D is unclear. Looked up from germline, CDR1 is SQVTM and CDR2 is ANQGSEA. V lost 4 bases and J lost 4, with 10 bases in between. The CDR3 is 12 residues long. The CDR3 sequence is CSVVRVGETQYF. CDR3 in DNA: TGCAGCGTTGTTAGGGTGGGAGAGACCCAGTACTTC.

The chain links TRBV28 to TRBJ2-5; the match to TRBD1 covers 7 bases. The CDR3 runs 17 residues. V gave up 5 bases and J gave up 5 bases; unmatched junction bases: 17. CDR1 and CDR2 (germline): MDHEN, SYDVKM. DNA for the CDR3: TGTGCCAGCAGTACCCGACAGGGTCTAAGGGATGGGGAGACCCAGTACTTC. Protein: CASSTRQGLRDGETQYF.

In its sample, this clone was seen a few times. The chain links TRBV29-1 to TRBJ2-7; 9 nucleotides line up with TRBD1. V lost 3 bases, J lost 7 bases, and 7 bases stayed unmatched. CDR3 length: 13 residues. Germline CDR1 reads SQVTM; CDR2 reads ANQGSEA. CDR3 DNA: TGCAGCGTTGACGCACAGGGGGCGAGAGAGCAGTACTTC. As protein: CSVDAQGAREQYF.

A few counts support this clone. The V and J genes are TRBV19 and TRBJ1-2, with no clear D. Germline V CDR1 and CDR2: LNHDA, SQIVND (reference sequence). This CDR3 is built from 12 residues. V was pared by 7 bases and J by 4 bases, with 10 bases between. In DNA form, the CDR3 reads TGTGCCAGTAATCGTGTCGGCTATGGCTACACCTTC. Amino acids: CASNRVGYGYTF.

V usage is TRBV5-4 and J usage is TRBJ2-5; 13 nucleotides match TRBD2. Trimming removed 1 base from V and 5 bases from J; junction bases left unmatched: 8. There are 17 residues in the CDR3. Germline V gene sequence: CDR1 SGHNT, CDR2 YYREEE (reference sequence). The CDR3 region is CASSLRTSGGRTETQYF. For the CDR3, the DNA is TGTGCCAGCAGCTTGAGGACTAGCGGGGGTAGGACGGAGACCCAGTACTTC. The entire variable domain, with the rest obtained from reference TRBV5-4 and TRBJ2-5, is as follows: ETGVTQSPTHLIKTRGQQVTLRCSSQSGHNTVSWYQQALGQGPQFIFQYYREEENGRGNFPPRFSGLQFPNYSSELNVNALELDDSALYLCASSLRTSGGRTETQYFGPGTRLLVL.

The chain carries TRBV5-1 and TRBJ1-1, with a possible D match to TRBD1 (6 bases). This CDR3 region has 15 residues. Germline V CDR1 and CDR2: SGHRS, YFSETQ. The germline V and J ends were trimmed by 5 bases and 0 bases, with 14 bases remaining between them. The CDR3 region has the DNA TGCGCCAGCAGTGGTGGGGGCGGAATGAACACTGAAGCTTTCTTT. Protein product: CASSGGGGMNTEAFF.

The chain combines TRBV5-1 with TRBJ2-3; 7 nucleotides agree with TRBD1. Germline V gene sequence: CDR1 SGHRS, CDR2 YFSETQ. This CDR3 spans 16 amino acids. The trim removed 3 bases at V and 0 bases at J, leaving 7 bases unmatched. In nucleotides, the CDR3 is TGCGCCAGCAGCTCATACAGGGGCCCTAGCACAGATACGCAGTATTTT. Residues: CASSSYRGPSTDTQYF. The full variable domain, in which reference TRBV5-1 and TRBJ2-3 provide the parts outside the CDR3, is KAGVTQTPRYLIKTRGQQVTLSCSPISGHRSVSWYQQTPGQGLQFLFEYFSETQRNKGNFPGRFSGRQFSNSRSEMNVSTLELGDSALYLCASSSYRGPSTDTQYFGPGTRLTVL.

The chain links TRBV19 to TRBJ2-2; D is perhaps TRBD1 or TRBD2 (5 bases each). The V gene's germline CDR1 is LNHDA and CDR2 SQIVND (reference sequence). This CDR3 spans 16 amino acids. The V gene lost 5 bases and the J gene lost 3 bases, with 16 bases spanning the gap. CDR3 loop: CASSFRGPPHTGELFF. CDR3 nucleotides: TGTGCCAGTAGTTTCCGGGGACCTCCCCACACCGGGGAGCTGTTTTTT.

This rearrangement joins TRBV7-3 to TRBJ1-2; 11 bases are shared with TRBD1. From germline, CDR1 is SGHTA and CDR2 FQGTGA. This CDR3 has 15 residues. V was pared by 5 bases and J by 0 bases, with 2 bases of the junction left unmatched. The chain's CDR3 is CASSPDRGPNYGYTF. The CDR3 DNA sequence: TGTGCCAGCAGCCCGGACAGGGGGCCTAACTATGGCTACACCTTC.

The chain recombines TRBV6-1 with TRBJ1-5; D may be TRBD1 (6 bases). The CDR3 length is 14 residues. The V gene lost 6 bases and the J gene lost 2 bases, with 11 bases spanning the gap. Germline CDR1 is MNHNS and CDR2 is SASEGT. In nucleotides, the CDR3 is TGTGCCAGCAGAGCCTGGACAGGCAATCAGCCCCAGCATTTT. Encoded protein: CASRAWTGNQPQHF.